This TCR beta chain was sequenced during a study of T cells in Graves' hyperthyroidism and ophthalmopathy. The CDR3 has 15 amino acids. Between the trimmed V and J ends, which lost 3 bases and 4 bases, there was a span of 16 bases. Germline loops: CDR1 SGHRS, CDR2 YFSETQ. This clonotype has at least ten counts. Using RNA transcripts as the source, TCR beta CDR3 regions were amplified. The study used the HTBI primer set for a first-round RT-PCR of the TCR CDR3. TCRdb reanalysed the multiplex PCR reads using MiXCR and keeps one entry per CDR3 protein. The profile covers around 500,000 distinct CDR3 sequences, with more than 15% appearing a single time and about 31% taken by the ten largest.

The sample taken for sequencing was blood. This chain links TRBV5-1 with TRBJ1-1; a weak D match, TRBD1 (5 bases). The TCR sequence derives from a woman in her thirties with Graves' ophthalmopathy. CDR3 sequence (DNA): TGCGCCAGCAGCTCGGGACCCATGAGGACCACTGAAGCTTTCTTT. Translating it yields CASSSGPMRTTEAFF.